This TCR beta chain was identified during a study of CD8 T cells in Susac syndrome. Germline V gives CDR1 LGHNA, CDR2 YSLEER. The CDR3 has 19 amino acids. Trimming took off 0 bases at V and 4 bases at J, with 22 bases between the two ends. Reverse transcription of roughly 0.5 to 1 ug RNA was performed with random hexamers. TCR beta CDR3 was amplified by immunoSEQ multiplex PCR. This amplification extended across 54 Vbeta and 13 Jbeta segments. TCRdb called the immunoSEQ multiplex PCR reads again in MiXCR, with one record for every CDR3 protein. The table lists roughly 180,000 distinct CDR3 sequences, around 94% of them singletons.

The clonotype comes from a human donor in good health. The sequencing input was CD4+ T cells from PBMCs. This chain links TRBV4-3 with TRBJ2-1; D may be TRBD1 or TRBD2 (5 bases each). CDR3 in amino acids: CASSQDSGSASRVYNEQFF. CDR3 nucleotide sequence: TGCGCCAGCAGCCAAGATTCCGGGTCAGCTAGCAGGGTTTACAATGAGCAGTTCTTC.